This T cell receptor (beta chain) was identified in a study of T cell responses to AZD1222 COVID-19 vaccine. In the study overall: Pooling covered second doses at about 4 or about 12 weeks.

Study results and limitations: White British people made up most donors, females outnumbered males, and clonal diversity was possibly underestimated. Per reports, nearly half of all spike-specific TCRs target regions that are unmutated in variants.

The method was immunoSEQ multiplex PCR; TCRdb's version includes in-frame clones alone and lacks a portion of them. The sample contains approximately 190,000 clones, more than 75% of which appear only once. As regards this clone: Its antigen is as yet unknown.

This CDR3 is built from 17 residues. Trimming at V came to 4 bases and at J to 5 bases, leaving 8 bases not matched to a gene. Germline CDR1 SGHRS, CDR2 YFSETQ. V and J are TRBV5-1 and TRBJ2-3, with TRBD2 matching over 15 bases. The sequence was collected from an adult in good health. Sequences were derived from peripheral blood, sampled on day 0 of AZD1222 vaccination. This CDR3 reads CASSPGRTSGGGDTQYF. CDR3 coding DNA: TGCGCCAGCAGCCCCGGGAGGACTAGCGGGGGGGGAGATACGCAGTATTTT.